These T cell receptor beta chains were read from a single sample in a study of cytomegalovirus exposure and HLA in healthy donors. Sequenced by immunoSEQ multiplex PCR; TCRdb stores in-frame clones only, minus some. The table includes tens of thousands of clones, under 85% detected once. The source material was PBMCs. Source of these receptors: a male donor in good health and CMV-seropositive. The CDR3 runs from the conserved cysteine through the conserved F or W. The D gene is left open where the match is weak. Part of the rows lack a size; the others show once, few, many or a class for expanded clones.

clone_size d_call j_call v_call cdr3_aa cdr3_nt
once - TRBJ1-2 TRBV5-1 CASSRGGRDGYTF TGCGCCAGCAGCCGGGGCGGGAGGGATGGCTACACCTTC
- TRBD1 TRBJ1-3 TRBV6-6 CASSYHPGGSGNTIYF TGTGCCAGCAGTTACCACCCAGGGGGCTCTGGAAACACCATATATTTT
- TRBD1 TRBJ2-7 TRBV6-5 CASRTGGFSYEQYF TGTGCCAGCAGGACAGGGGGTTTCTCCTACGAGCAGTACTTC
- TRBD1 TRBJ1-5 TRBV11-2 CASSLGLDRGGNQPQHF TGTGCCAGCAGCCTAGGGTTGGACAGGGGAGGCAATCAGCCCCAGCATTTT
- TRBD1 TRBJ2-7 TRBV7-9 CASSGTGGPTHEQYF TGTGCCAGCAGCGGTACAGGGGGACCGACCCACGAGCAGTACTTC
- TRBD2 TRBJ2-3 TRBV5-6 CASYPGGIITDTQYF TGTGCCAGCTATCCGGGGGGGATAATAACAGATACGCAGTATTTT
- - TRBJ1-1 TRBV12-5 CASGPTGLKTEAFF TGTGCTAGTGGACCTACAGGGCTAAAGACTGAAGCTTTCTTT
- - TRBJ2-1 TRBV27 CASSLSDQGGRYNEQFF TGTGCCAGCAGTTTATCCGATCAGGGGGGACGGTACAATGAGCAGTTCTTC
- - TRBJ1-5 TRBV30 CAWSLGHSNQPQHF TGTGCCTGGAGTTTGGGACATAGCAATCAGCCCCAGCATTTT
- - TRBJ2-7 TRBV2 CASSEDEEQYF TGTGCCAGCAGTGAAGACGAGGAGCAGTACTTC
- TRBD1 TRBJ2-7 TRBV5-6 CASSLGQGYYEQYF TGTGCCAGCAGCTTGGGACAGGGGTACTACGAGCAGTACTTC
once TRBD2 TRBJ2-7 TRBV19 CASSFTPAGWGGEQYF TGTGCCAGTAGCTTCACCCCAGCGGGGTGGGGAGGAGAGCAGTACTTC
- - TRBJ1-5 TRBV10-3 CAIRQGTNQPQHF TGTGCCATCAGGCAGGGTACGAATCAGCCCCAGCATTTT
- - TRBJ2-3 TRBV6-1 CASSEALHWQYF TGTGCCAGCAGTGAAGCGCTTCACTGGCAGTATTTT
- TRBD1 TRBJ2-3 TRBV28 CASTPGSDRGYTQYF TGTGCCAGCACCCCGGGATCGGACAGGGGTTACACGCAGTATTTT
few - TRBJ1-4 TRBV5-6 CASRKKQFNEKLFF TGTGCCAGCAGAAAGAAACAGTTTAATGAAAAACTGTTTTTT
- TRBD1 TRBJ2-7 TRBV5-1 CASSPGQERYF TGCGCCAGCAGCCCTGGACAGGAGAGGTACTTC
- TRBD2 TRBJ2-3 TRBV11-2 CASSYPTSGGPTDTQYF TGTGCCAGCAGCTACCCCACTAGCGGGGGCCCCACAGATACGCAGTATTTT
- - TRBJ1-2 TRBV18 CASSRTETGGYTF TGTGCCAGCTCCCGGACAGAAACAGGTGGCTACACCTTC
- - TRBJ2-1 TRBV4-3 CASSQAPFGERDNEQFF TGCGCCAGCAGCCAAGCTCCTTTCGGGGAACGCGACAATGAGCAGTTCTTC
- - TRBJ2-3 TRBV15 CATSRRSDSLGTDTQYF TGTGCCACCAGCAGACGATCAGACAGTCTAGGCACAGATACGCAGTATTTT
- TRBD2 TRBJ2-1 TRBV4-1 CASSLGTSNEQFF TGCGCCAGCAGCCTCGGGACTAGTAATGAGCAGTTCTTC
- TRBD1 TRBJ2-3 TRBV19 CASSIRDSHTDTQYF TGTGCCAGTAGTATACGGGACAGCCACACAGATACGCAGTATTTT
- - TRBJ1-1 TRBV9 CASSPTGSGAGSEAFF TGTGCCAGCAGCCCCACAGGGAGCGGCGCCGGTAGTGAAGCTTTCTTT
- - TRBJ1-1 TRBV4-2 CASSQDRKEGTEAFF TGTGCCAGCAGCCAAGATCGGAAGGAGGGCACTGAAGCTTTCTTT
- TRBD1 TRBJ1-1 TRBV7-9 CASSIPQGRGEAFF TGTGCCAGCAGCATACCACAGGGGCGGGGTGAAGCTTTCTTT
- TRBD1 TRBJ1-1 TRBV6-5 CASSYSRTGGDTEAFF TGTGCCAGCAGTTACTCTAGGACAGGGGGTGACACTGAAGCTTTCTTT
- - TRBJ1-4 TRBV15 CATSRDRGVTGNEKLFF TGTGCCACCAGCAGAGACCGGGGAGTTACGGGTAATGAAAAACTGTTTTTT
few - TRBJ2-7 TRBV6-1 CAGKIQGSYEQYF TGTGCCGGTAAGATACAGGGTTCCTACGAGCAGTACTTC
- TRBD2 TRBJ2-1 TRBV7-3 CASSLTGLVGNEQFF TGTGCCAGCAGTCTAACCGGACTAGTTGGAAATGAGCAGTTCTTC
few - TRBJ1-2 TRBV6-6 CASSTTGDYTF TGTGCCAGCAGTACTACAGGCGACTACACCTTC
- - TRBJ1-1 TRBV11-2 CASSLGHGVTEAFF TGTGCCAGCAGCTTAGGGCACGGGGTCACTGAAGCTTTCTTT
- - TRBJ2-1 TRBV15 CATAEVRYNEQFF TGTGCCACCGCGGAGGTCAGGTACAATGAGCAGTTCTTC
- - TRBJ1-1 TRBV18 CASSPRRDNNEAFF TGTGCCAGCTCACCCCGCCGGGACAATAATGAAGCTTTCTTT
once TRBD2 TRBJ2-5 TRBV11-3 CASSSTPVLAGGQETQYF TGTGCCAGCAGCTCCACCCCTGTACTAGCGGGGGGACAAGAGACCCAGTACTTC
- TRBD1 TRBJ1-1 TRBV19 CASRQGAWTEAFF TGTGCCAGTAGGCAGGGGGCCTGGACTGAAGCTTTCTTT
few - TRBJ1-6 TRBV5-1 CASSLEGPYNSPLHF TGCGCCAGCAGCTTGGAGGGGCCATATAATTCACCCCTCCACTTT
- - TRBJ2-7 TRBV4-2 CASSQDRSTTREQYF TGTGCCAGCAGCCAAGACAGGTCCACCACCCGCGAGCAGTACTTC
- TRBD1 TRBJ1-1 TRBV2 CASSQQGSTEAFF TGTGCCAGCAGTCAACAGGGGAGCACTGAAGCTTTCTTT
- - TRBJ1-1 TRBV27 CASSRGMGGYTEAFF TGTGCCAGCAGTCGGGGGATGGGGGGTTACACTGAAGCTTTCTTT
- TRBD1 TRBJ1-6 TRBV7-2 CASSRGQGNSPLHF TGTGCCAGCAGTCGCGGACAGGGGAATTCACCCCTCCACTTT
- - TRBJ2-1 TRBV4-1 CASSPGLELLGEQFF TGCGCCAGCAGTCCCGGACTTGAATTGTTAGGTGAGCAGTTCTTC
- TRBD1 TRBJ2-7 TRBV4-3 CASSFSGTGELYEQYF TGCGCCAGCAGCTTTTCCGGGACAGGGGAGCTCTACGAGCAGTACTTC
- - TRBJ1-1 TRBV29-1 CSVEFGRFDTEAFF TGCAGCGTTGAATTCGGGAGGTTCGACACTGAAGCTTTCTTT
- TRBD1 TRBJ1-2 TRBV6-5 CASSYSTGIYGYTF TGTGCCAGCAGTTACTCGACAGGGATCTATGGCTACACCTTC
once TRBD1 TRBJ2-7 TRBV2 CASRRGQGVYEQYF TGTGCCAGCAGGAGAGGACAGGGGGTATACGAGCAGTACTTC
- - TRBJ1-5 TRBV19 CASSEKAQPQHF TGTGCCAGTTCTGAGAAAGCTCAGCCCCAGCATTTT
- TRBD1 TRBJ2-5 TRBV29-1 CSVEGTGAQETQYF TGCAGCGTTGAAGGGACAGGGGCCCAAGAGACCCAGTACTTC
- TRBD1 TRBJ1-4 TRBV30 CAWSSGTGGQLFF TGTGCCTGGAGCTCCGGGACAGGGGGCCAACTGTTTTTT